This T cell receptor (beta chain) was sequenced in a study of somatic mutations in cytotoxic T cells in rheumatoid arthritis. Broader study findings: Antigen targets of the expanded CD8+ clones remained unidentified.

The data were produced by immunoSEQ multiplex PCR, yet TCRdb's version contains in-frame clones alone and is incomplete. The table shows approximately 18,000 clones, with over 75% occurring only once. The germline CDR1 and CDR2 sequences are WSHSY and SAAADI. The CDR3 runs to 14 residues. The V and J ends lost 3 bases and 0 bases respectively, with 6 bases between them. Note on this clone: Its antigen is unknown.

This sequence joins TRBV10-2 and TRBJ2-4; D remains unclear. The clonotype was recovered from an adult with rheumatoid arthritis. What was sequenced was CD8+ T cells sorted from blood. This CDR3 is CASSDGLAKNIQYF. The DNA of the CDR3 is TGCGCCAGCAGTGACGGTCTAGCCAAAAACATTCAGTACTTC.